The T cell receptor beta chain described here comes from a study of vaccination and CD4 T cells after COVID-19. The overall study: Stimuli were overlapping spike peptide pools of SARS-CoV-2 and three common cold coronaviruses (HCoV-NL63, HCoV-OC43, HCoV-229E).

The study sequenced cultured CD4+ T cell DNA using the Oncomine TCR Beta short-read assay. Each CDR3 protein is one row after TCRdb ran MiXCR on the PCR reads. The table has 17,000 or so distinct CDR3 sequences, about 46% seen once. As to this clonotype: No antigen is known for it.

Per the germline V gene, CDR1 is SGHTA and CDR2 is FQGNSA. The CDR3 has 15 amino acids. After removal of 5 bases from V and 8 bases from J, the junction contained 7 bases not matched to a gene. As for treatment: roughly 11-day PBMC culture with coronavirus spike peptide pools or control peptides (ViraFEST assay). The sequencing used CD4+ T cells from blood, cultured in vitro, collected before SARS-CoV-2 vaccination. This chain connects TRBV7-2 to TRBJ1-6, with 9 bases that match TRBD1. This receptor was identified in a human donor who had recovered from COVID-19. The CDR3 sequence is CASSRGTGWDSPLHF. Written as DNA, the CDR3 is TGTGCCAGCAGCCGAGGGACAGGGTGGGATTCACCCCTCCACTTT.